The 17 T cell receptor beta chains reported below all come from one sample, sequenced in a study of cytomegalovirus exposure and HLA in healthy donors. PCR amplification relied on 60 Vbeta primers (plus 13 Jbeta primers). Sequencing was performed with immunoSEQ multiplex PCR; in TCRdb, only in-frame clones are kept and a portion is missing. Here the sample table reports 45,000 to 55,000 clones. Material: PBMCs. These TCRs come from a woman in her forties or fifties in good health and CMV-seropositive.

CDR3 sequence reads: CASSSMQGPYEQYF. DNA for the CDR3: TGTGCCAGCAGTTCAATGCAGGGCCCCTACGAGCAGTACTTC. The J gene is TRBJ2-7, the V gene TRBV27; D possibly corresponds to TRBD1 (5 bases). The CDR3 loop spans 14 amino acids. CDR1 is MNHEY and CDR2 is SMNVEV in the germline V gene (reference sequence). V dropped 4 bases and J dropped 2 bases, with 12 bases sitting between them.

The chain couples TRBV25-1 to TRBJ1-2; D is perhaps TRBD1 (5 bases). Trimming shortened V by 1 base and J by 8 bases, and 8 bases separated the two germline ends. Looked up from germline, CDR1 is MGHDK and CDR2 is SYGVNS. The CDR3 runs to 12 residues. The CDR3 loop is CASSEWEGGYTF. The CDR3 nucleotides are TGTGCCAGCAGTGAATGGGAGGGGGGCTACACCTTC.

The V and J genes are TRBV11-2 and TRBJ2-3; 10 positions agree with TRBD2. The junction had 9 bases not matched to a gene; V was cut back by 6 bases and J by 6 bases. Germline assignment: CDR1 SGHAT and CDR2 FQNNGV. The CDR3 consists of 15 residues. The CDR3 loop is CASRRPGLASDTQYF. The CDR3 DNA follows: TGTGCCAGCAGACGACCGGGACTAGCGAGCGATACGCAGTATTTT.

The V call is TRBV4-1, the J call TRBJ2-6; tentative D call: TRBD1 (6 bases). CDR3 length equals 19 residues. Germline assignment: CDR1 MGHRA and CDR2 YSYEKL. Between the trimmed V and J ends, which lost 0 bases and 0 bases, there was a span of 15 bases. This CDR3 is CASSQDPPGAFSGANVLTF. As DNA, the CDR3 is TGCGCCAGCAGCCAAGATCCCCCAGGGGCTTTCTCTGGGGCCAACGTCCTGACTTTC.

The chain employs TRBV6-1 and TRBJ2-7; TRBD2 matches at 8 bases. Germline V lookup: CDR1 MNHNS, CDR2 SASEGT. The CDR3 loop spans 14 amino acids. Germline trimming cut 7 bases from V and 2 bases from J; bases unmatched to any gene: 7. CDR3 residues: CASTRGGFAYEQYF. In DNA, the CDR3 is TGTGCCAGCACCCGGGGGGGGTTCGCCTACGAGCAGTACTTC.

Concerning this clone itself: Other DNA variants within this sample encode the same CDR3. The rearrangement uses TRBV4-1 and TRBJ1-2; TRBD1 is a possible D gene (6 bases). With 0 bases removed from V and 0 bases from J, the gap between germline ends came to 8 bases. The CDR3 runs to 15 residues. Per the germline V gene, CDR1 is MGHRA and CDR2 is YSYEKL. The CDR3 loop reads CASSQDRGANYGYTF. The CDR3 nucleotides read TGCGCCAGCAGCCAAGACAGGGGAGCTAACTATGGCTACACCTTC.

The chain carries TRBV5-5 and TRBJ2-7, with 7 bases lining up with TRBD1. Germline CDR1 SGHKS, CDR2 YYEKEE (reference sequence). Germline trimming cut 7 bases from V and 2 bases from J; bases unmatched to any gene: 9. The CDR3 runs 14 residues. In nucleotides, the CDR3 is TGTGCCAGCGGTATGACAGGGAAGGCCTACGAGCAGTACTTC. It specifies CASGMTGKAYEQYF.

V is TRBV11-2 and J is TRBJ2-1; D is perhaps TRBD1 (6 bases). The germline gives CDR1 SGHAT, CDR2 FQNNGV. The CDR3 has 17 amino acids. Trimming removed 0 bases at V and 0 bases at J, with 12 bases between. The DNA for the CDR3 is TGTGCCAGCAGCTTAGACCCCCGGGACACCTCCTACAATGAGCAGTTCTTC. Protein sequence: CASSLDPRDTSYNEQFF.

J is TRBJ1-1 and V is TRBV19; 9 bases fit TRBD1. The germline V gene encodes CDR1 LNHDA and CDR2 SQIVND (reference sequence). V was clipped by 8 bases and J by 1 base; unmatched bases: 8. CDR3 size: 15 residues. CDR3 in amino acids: CASRDRVAGNTEAFF. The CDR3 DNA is TGTGCCAGTCGGGACAGGGTGGCGGGGAACACTGAAGCTTTCTTT.

In DNA, the CDR3 is TGTGCCTGGAGTGTAGCCGGGAGGGGATTTGGCAATGAGCAGTTCTTC. This encodes CAWSVAGRGFGNEQFF. The chain employs TRBV30 and TRBJ2-1; 8 bases line up with TRBD2. This CDR3 has 16 amino acids. V lost 0 bases to trimming and J lost 6 bases; unmatched junction nucleotides: 10. The germline V gene encodes CDR1 GTSNPN and CDR2 SVGIG (reference sequence). Looking up the rest from reference TRBV30 and TRBJ2-1 gives the full variable domain: SQTIHQWPATLVQPVGSPLSLECTVEGTSNPNLYWYRQAAGRGLQLLFYSVGIGQISSEVPQNLSASRPQDRQFILSSKKLLLSDSGFYLCAWSVAGRGFGNEQFFGPGTRLTVL.

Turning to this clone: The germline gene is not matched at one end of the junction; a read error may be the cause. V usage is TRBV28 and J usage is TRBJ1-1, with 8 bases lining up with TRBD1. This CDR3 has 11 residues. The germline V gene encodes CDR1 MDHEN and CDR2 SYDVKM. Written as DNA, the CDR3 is TGCGTACACAGGGGGAATACTGAAGCTTTCTTT. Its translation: CVHRGNTEAFF.

CDR3 in DNA: TGTGCCAGCTCACCCCAGACCCCAGGCGAGCAGTACTTC. Translated: CASSPQTPGEQYF. This chain connects TRBV18 to TRBJ2-7; D is ambiguous. V was pared by 3 bases and J by 6 bases, with 12 bases between. CDR1 KGHSH and CDR2 LQKENI come from the germline V gene. The CDR3 totals 13 residues. The full variable domain, rest sourced from reference TRBV18 and TRBJ2-7, is NAGVMQNPRHLVRRRGQEARLRCSPMKGHSHVYWYRQLPEEGLKFMVYLQKENIIDESGMPKERFSAEFPKEGPSILRIQQVVRGDSAAYFCASSPQTPGEQYFGPGTRLTVT.

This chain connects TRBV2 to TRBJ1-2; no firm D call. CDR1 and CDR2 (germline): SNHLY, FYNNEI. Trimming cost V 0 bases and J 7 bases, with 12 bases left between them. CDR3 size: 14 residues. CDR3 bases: TGTGCCAGCAGTGAAGCGCGAGGGTTTGGTGGCTACACCTTC. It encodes CASSEARGFGGYTF.

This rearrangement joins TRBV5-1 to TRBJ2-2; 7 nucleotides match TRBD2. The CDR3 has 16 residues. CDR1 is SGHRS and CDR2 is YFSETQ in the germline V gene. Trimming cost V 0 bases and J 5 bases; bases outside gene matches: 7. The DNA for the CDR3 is TGCGCCAGCAGCTTGGTATCCTTCGGGGGGACCGGGGAGCTGTTTTTT. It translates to CASSLVSFGGTGELFF.

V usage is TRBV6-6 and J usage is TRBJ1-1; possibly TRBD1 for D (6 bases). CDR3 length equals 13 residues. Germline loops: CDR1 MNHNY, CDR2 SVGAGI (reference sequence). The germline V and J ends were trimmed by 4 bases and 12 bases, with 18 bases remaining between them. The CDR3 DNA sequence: TGTGCCAGCAGTTCAGGGGCCCGAGCTGAGCCTTTCTTT. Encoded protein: CASSSGARAEPFF.

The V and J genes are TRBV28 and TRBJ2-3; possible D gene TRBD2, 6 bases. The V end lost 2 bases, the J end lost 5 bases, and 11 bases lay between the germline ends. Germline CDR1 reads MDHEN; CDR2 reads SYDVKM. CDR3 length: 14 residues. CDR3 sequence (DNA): TGTGCCAGCAGTTTAGGCCAGGGAGGAGATACGCAGTATTTT. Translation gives CASSLGQGGDTQYF.

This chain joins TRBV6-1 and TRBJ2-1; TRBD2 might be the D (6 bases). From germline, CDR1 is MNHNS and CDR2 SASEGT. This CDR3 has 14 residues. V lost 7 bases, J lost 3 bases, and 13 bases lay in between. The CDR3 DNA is TGTGCCAGCAATAGCGGTCAGGGCTACAATGAGCAGTTCTTC. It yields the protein CASNSGQGYNEQFF.